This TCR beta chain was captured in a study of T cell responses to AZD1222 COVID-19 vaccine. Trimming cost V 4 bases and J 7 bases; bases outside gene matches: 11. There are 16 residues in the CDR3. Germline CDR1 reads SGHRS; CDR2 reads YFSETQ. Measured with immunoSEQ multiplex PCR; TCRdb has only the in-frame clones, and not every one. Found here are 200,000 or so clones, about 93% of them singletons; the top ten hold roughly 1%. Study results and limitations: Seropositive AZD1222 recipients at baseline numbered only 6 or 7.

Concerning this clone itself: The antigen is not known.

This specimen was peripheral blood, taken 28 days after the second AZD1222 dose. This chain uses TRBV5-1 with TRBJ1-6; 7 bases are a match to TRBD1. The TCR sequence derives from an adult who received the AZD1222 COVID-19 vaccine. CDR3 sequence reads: CASSGRTGLRNSPLHF. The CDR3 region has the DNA TGCGCCAGCAGCGGACGGACAGGTTTAAGAAATTCACCCCTCCACTTT. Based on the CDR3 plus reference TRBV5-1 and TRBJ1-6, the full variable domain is KAGVTQTPRYLIKTRGQQVTLSCSPISGHRSVSWYQQTPGQGLQFLFEYFSETQRNKGNFPGRFSGRQFSNSRSEMNVSTLELGDSALYLCASSGRTGLRNSPLHFGNGTRLTVT.